This T cell receptor (beta chain) was sequenced in a study of blood T cells in healthy people across ages. The study's findings and limits: No one knew whether donors had CMV, which possibly confounded expanded clonotype changes. One million T cells yielded diversity estimates that were considered underestimates.

After removal of 3 bases from V and 6 bases from J, the junction contained 6 bases not matched to a gene. Germline V gene lookup returns CDR1 DFQATT and CDR2 SNEGSKA (reference sequence). The CDR3 extends over 15 amino acids. Only a few counts were recorded for this clonotype. As yet, its antigen is unknown. PCR was performed a second time for 7 to 11 cycles using a sample-barcoded 5' primer and a J-beta primer mix. The study obtained at least 3 million CDR3-containing paired-end reads from every sample. TCRdb ran MiXCR on the 5' RACE reads and lists one entry per CDR3 protein. This sample yields approximately 800,000 distinct CDR3 sequences, of which roughly 40% are seen a single time; roughly 13% belongs to the top ten.

The sequenced sample was blood. The source is a man aged 18 to 30 in good health. The V and J genes are TRBV20-1 and TRBJ1-6, with 9 bases fitting TRBD1. The CDR3 here is CSASNRGPGNSPLHF. CDR3 nucleotides: TGCAGTGCTAGTAACAGGGGGCCGGGTAATTCACCCCTCCACTTT.